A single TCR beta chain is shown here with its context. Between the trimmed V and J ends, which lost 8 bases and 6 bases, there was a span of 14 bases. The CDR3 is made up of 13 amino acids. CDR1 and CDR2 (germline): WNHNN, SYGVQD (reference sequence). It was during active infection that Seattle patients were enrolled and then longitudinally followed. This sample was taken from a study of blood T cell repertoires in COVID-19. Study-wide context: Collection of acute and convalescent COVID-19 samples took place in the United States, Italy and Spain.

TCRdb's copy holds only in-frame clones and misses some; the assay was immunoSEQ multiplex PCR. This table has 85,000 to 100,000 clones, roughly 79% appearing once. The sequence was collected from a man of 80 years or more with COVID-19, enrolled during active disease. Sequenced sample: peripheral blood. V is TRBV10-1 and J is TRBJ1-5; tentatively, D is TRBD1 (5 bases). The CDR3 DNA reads TGCGCCAGCCAAGGGGAACTCGGTCAGCCCCAGCATTTT. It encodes CASQGELGQPQHF.